This T cell receptor beta chain was retrieved from a study of shared clonotypes between healthy human individuals (TCRdb year 2020). As for the study more broadly: A couple of women and a few men aged 18 to 49 years were included in the cohort. To estimate repertoire size and how much clonotypes are shared between individuals, the study performed deep sequencing of blood TCR repertoires from five healthy adults. Between about 0.9 and 8.9 billion PBMCs per donor were obtained by leukapheresis. For each donor, CD4 naive and CD4 memory were each run on three plates, CD8 naive on two plates, and CD8 memory on one plate. To increase sequencing depth and limit assay-specific biases, different laboratories used diverse techniques to prepare libraries and sequence TCR repertoires.

On this clone: What antigen it recognizes has not been identified. One base away there is no much larger clone; base qualities are not given.

From the cysteine up to the phenylalanine, the CDR3 has a length of 12 residues. The entry retains the CDR3 DNA only, 36 bases that are in frame from base 1. CDR1 SEHNR and CDR2 FQNEAQ were looked up in the germline V gene (reference sequence). V sheds 5 bases and J sheds 8 bases, leaving 12 bases between their ends. CD8 naive samples were CD45RO-negative cells positively selected for CCR7, giving a CD45RA+CCR7+ population that excluded TemRA cells. Donors were healthy HIV-negative adults with no recently reported acute infections or vaccinations. Every donor was a Caucasian adult residing in Nashville, Tennessee, USA. Blood was obtained by leukapheresis, after which PBMCs were separated by Ficoll-Histopaque density gradient centrifugation and cryopreserved in liquid nitrogen vapor phase. Purity and quantity of every magnetically sorted T cell population were checked by analytical flow cytometry. Genomic DNA was isolated from every sorted fraction and measured by UV absorbance on a Nanodrop 2000c.

Study-wide conclusions, independent of this receptor: Larger estimated clonotype richness was generally found for naive subsets than for memory subsets. Sampling was limited to blood, and TCR repertoires in tissue likely differ from TCR repertoires in blood. When a few donors were compared, the shared fraction of clonotypes was about 5% for naive CD4, 3% to 4% for naive CD8, roughly 2.5% for memory CD4, and 0.3% to 0.5% for memory CD8. Clonotypes shared by all four sorted-subset donors showed higher generation probabilities than non-shared clonotypes. Even with the large sequencing depth, rarefaction of the sorted-subset datasets indicated that sequencing was incomplete. Because the study included only a small number of donors, the genetic and exposure-history diversity represented was limited. Based on pairwise subsampling, the degree of clonotype sharing among donors was expected to be affected by sequencing depth.

Using the deep immunoSEQ assay, TCR CDR3 regions were amplified from genomic DNA by multiplex PCR. Extracted genomic DNA from each cell subset was spread evenly across all wells of several immunoSEQ 96-well plates, with each plate serving as a replicate. For sorted subsets, roughly 200 ng of genomic DNA, equivalent to around 29,000 T cell genomes, went into each replicate PCR. The purified libraries were quantified using a Qubit 3.0 fluorometer, sized with a Bioanalyzer 2100, and then quantified again using the KAPA Library Quantification kit. Each immunoSEQ 96-well plate was sequenced on its own single-read 150-cycle Illumina NextSeq 550 flow cell. As for the authors' bioinformatics: Because only junctional sequences without quality scores were contained in the immunoSEQ output, filtering matching that applied to full-length reads could not be performed. To assign V/J genes and CDR3, sequences were annotated using PyIR, a Python wrapper for IgBLAST v1.9, with IMGT germline references. Reads were removed for weak V/J assignments (E-value above 1e-6), missing CDR3, stop codons, out-of-frame junctions, or ambiguous translated residues. V3J clonotypes were defined by identical inferred V gene, J gene, and CDR3 amino acid sequence. To compute the percentage overlap between repertoires, the number of shared unique clonotypes was divided by the size of the smaller repertoire. RTK rarefaction, the Chao1 estimator, and Recon v2.1 estimates of unobserved clonotypes were used to assess repertoire richness. For all TCRbeta clonotypes obtained by the gDNA method from a handful of donors, generation probabilities were computed with OLGA. The source is immuneACCESS, and TCRdb retained only in-frame sequences with V and J called. Part of the clones is not carried over; for the studies checked, unresolved V genes explain less than half of this, and the remainder is unexplained. V and J calls plus clone size are reproduced from that table; the DNA served to infer D and trimming. The sample table lists 750,000 to 1,000,000 clones, around 93% of them with a count of one. The ten largest account for less than 25% of the sample.

Sequencing was performed on naive CD8+ T cells sorted from blood. The cell subset or site label, as the study defines it: CD45RA+CCR7+. The rearrangement joined TRBV7-9 to TRBJ2-5; no D gene is confidently identified. This clonotype was sampled from a man aged 30 to 45 in good health. The nucleotides are TGTGCCAGCAGCATACTACTCGATACCCAGTACTTC. This codes for CASSILLDTQYF.